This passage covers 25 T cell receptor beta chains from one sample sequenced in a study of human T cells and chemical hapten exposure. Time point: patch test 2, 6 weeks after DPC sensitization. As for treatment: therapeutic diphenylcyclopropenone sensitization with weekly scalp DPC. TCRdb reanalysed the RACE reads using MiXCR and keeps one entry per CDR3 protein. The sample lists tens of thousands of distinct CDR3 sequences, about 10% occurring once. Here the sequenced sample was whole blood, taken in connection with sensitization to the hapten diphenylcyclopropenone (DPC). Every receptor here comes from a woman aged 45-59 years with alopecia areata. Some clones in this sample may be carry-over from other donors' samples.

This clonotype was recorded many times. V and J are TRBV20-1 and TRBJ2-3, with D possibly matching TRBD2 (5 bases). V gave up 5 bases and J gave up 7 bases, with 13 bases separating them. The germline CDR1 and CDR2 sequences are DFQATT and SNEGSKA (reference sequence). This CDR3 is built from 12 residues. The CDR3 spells CSALASWNTQYF. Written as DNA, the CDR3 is TGCAGTGCTCTGGCTAGCTGGAATACGCAGTATTTT.

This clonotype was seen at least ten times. In DNA, the CDR3 is TGTGCCAGCTCACTTCGGTCCAAGGGGGACACTGAAGCTTTCTTT. Residues: CASSLRSKGDTEAFF. V gene TRBV18 combines with J gene TRBJ1-1, with TRBD1 as a possible D gene (6 bases). Germline V gene data show CDR1 as KGHSH and CDR2 as LQKENI. CDR3 length equals 15 residues. V was shortened by 4 bases and J by 3 bases, with 15 bases between the two germline ends.

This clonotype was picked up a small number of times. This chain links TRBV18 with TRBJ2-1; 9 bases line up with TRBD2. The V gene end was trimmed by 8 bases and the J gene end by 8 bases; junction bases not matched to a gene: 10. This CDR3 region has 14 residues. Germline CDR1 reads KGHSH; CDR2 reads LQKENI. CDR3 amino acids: CASGGLAEYYEQFF. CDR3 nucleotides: TGTGCCAGCGGGGGACTAGCAGAGTACTATGAGCAGTTCTTC.

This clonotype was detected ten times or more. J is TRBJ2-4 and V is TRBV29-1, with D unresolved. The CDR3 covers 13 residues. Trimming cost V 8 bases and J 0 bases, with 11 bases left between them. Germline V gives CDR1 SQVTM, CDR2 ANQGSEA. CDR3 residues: CSTDLLAKNIQYF. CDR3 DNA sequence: TGCAGCACTGACTTGTTAGCCAAAAACATTCAGTACTTC.

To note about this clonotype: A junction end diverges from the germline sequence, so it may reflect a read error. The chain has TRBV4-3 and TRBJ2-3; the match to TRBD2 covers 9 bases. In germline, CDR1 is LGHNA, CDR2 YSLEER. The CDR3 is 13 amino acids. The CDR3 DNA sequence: TGCGCCAGCAGCCACAGACTAGCGGTACCTCCCGCTTTT. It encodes CASSHRLAVPPAF.

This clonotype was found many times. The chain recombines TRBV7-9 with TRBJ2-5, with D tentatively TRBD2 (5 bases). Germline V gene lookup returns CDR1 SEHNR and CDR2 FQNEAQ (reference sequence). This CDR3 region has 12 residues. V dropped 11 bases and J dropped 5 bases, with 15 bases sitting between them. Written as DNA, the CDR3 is TGTGCCGGTAGCGCCCATGGGGAGACCCAGTACTTC. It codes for CAGSAHGETQYF.

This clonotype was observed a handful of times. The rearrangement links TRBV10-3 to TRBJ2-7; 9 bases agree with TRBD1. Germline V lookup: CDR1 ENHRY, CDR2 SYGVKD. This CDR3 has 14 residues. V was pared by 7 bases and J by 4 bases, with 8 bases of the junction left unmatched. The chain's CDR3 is CAINQQGAGYEQYF. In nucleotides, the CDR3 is TGTGCCATCAACCAACAGGGGGCCGGGTACGAGCAGTACTTC.

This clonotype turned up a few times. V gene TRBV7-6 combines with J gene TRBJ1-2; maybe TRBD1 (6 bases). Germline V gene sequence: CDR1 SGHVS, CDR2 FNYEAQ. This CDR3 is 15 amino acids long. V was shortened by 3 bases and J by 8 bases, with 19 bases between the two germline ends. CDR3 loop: CASSFNVGGERGYTF. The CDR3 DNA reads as TGTGCCAGCAGCTTCAACGTGGGGGGCGAGCGCGGCTACACCTTC.

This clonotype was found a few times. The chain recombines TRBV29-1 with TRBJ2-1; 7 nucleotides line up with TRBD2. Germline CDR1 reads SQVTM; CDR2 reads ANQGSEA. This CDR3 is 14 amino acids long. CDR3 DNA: TGCAGTGTGGCTGGCGGGAGCTCCTACAATGAGCAGTTCTTC. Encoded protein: CSVAGGSSYNEQFF.

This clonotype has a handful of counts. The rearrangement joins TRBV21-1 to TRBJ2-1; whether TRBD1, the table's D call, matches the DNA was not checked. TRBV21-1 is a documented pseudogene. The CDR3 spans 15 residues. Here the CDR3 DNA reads TGTGCCAGCATCAAAAGGCAGGGAAAGGACAATGAGCAGTTCTTC. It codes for CASIKRQGKDNEQFF.

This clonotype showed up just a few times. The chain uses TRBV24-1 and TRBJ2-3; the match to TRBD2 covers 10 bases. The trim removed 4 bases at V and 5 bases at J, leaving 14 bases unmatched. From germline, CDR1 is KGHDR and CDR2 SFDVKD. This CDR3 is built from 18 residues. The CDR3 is CATSDTPGLAGDKDTQYF. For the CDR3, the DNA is TGTGCCACCAGTGACACCCCGGGGCTAGCGGGAGACAAAGATACGCAGTATTTT.

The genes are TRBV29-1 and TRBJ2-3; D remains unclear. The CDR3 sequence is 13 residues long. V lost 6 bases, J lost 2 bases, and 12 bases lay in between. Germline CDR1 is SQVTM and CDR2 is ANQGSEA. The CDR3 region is CSVWYGLTDTQYF. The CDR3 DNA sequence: TGCAGCGTCTGGTATGGCCTCACAGATACGCAGTATTTT.

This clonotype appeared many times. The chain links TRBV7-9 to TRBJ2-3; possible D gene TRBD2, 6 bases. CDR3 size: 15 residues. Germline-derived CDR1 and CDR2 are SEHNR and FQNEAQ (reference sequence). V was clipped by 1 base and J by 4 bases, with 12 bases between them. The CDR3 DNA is TGTGCCAGCAGCTTAGAGGCCCTAGCGTCAGATACGCAGTATTTT. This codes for CASSLEALASDTQYF. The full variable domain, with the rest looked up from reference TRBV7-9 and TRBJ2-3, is DTGVSQNPRHKITKRGQNVTFRCDPISEHNRLYWYRQTLGQGPEFLTYFQNEAQLEKSRLLSDRFSAERPKGSFSTLEIQRTEQGDSAMYLCASSLEALASDTQYFGPGTRLTVL.

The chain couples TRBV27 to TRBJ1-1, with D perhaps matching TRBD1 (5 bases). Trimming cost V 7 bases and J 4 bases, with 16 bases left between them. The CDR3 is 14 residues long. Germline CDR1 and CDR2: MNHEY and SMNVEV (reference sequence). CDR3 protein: CASTPWGGVTEAFF. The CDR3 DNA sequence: TGTGCCAGCACTCCATGGGGAGGGGTCACTGAAGCTTTCTTT.

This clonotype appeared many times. CDR3 coding DNA: TGTGCCAGCAGCAAACACCCAGACGGACGCACCCAAGAGACCCAGTACTTC. It yields the protein CASSKHPDGRTQETQYF. V is TRBV21-1 and J is TRBJ2-5. TRBV21-1 is recorded as a pseudogene. The CDR3 runs 17 residues.

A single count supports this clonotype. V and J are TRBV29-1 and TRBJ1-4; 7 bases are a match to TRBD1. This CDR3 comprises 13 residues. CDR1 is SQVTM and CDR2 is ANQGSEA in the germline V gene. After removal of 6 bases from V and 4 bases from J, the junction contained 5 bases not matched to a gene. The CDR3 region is CSVPGQSNEKLFF. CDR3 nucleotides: TGCAGCGTGCCGGGACAGAGTAATGAAAAACTGTTTTTT.

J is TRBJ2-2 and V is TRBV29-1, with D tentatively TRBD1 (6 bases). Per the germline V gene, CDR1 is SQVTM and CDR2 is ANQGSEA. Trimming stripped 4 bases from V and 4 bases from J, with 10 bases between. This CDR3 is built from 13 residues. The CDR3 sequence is CSVGTELTGELFF. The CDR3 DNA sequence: TGCAGCGTTGGGACAGAACTCACCGGGGAGCTGTTTTTT.

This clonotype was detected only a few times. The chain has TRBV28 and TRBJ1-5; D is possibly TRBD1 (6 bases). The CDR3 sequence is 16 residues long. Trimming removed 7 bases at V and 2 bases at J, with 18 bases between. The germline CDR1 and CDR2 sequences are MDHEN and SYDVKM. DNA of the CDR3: TGTGCCAGCATGCCAATGAACAGGGTAGGCAATCAGCCCCAGCATTTT. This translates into CASMPMNRVGNQPQHF.

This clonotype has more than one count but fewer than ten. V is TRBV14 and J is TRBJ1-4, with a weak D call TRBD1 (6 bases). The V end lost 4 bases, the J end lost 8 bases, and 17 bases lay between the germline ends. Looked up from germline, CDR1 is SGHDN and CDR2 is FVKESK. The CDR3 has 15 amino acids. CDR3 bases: TGTGCCAGCAGCCCGCAGACAGGAGATTTCGAAAAACTGTTTTTT. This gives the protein CASSPQTGDFEKLFF.

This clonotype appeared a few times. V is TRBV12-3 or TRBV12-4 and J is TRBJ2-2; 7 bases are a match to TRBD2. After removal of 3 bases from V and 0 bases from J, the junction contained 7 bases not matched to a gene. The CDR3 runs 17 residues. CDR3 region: CASSFRDGRTNTGELFF. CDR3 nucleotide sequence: TGTGCCAGCAGTTTTAGAGACGGGAGGACGAACACCGGGGAGCTGTTTTTT.

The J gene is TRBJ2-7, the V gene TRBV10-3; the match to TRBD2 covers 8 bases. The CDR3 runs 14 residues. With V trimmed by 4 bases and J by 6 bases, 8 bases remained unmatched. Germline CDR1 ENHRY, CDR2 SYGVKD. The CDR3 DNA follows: TGTGCCATCAGTGCCCCCGGGACTAGGGGCGAGCAGTACTTC. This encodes CAISAPGTRGEQYF.

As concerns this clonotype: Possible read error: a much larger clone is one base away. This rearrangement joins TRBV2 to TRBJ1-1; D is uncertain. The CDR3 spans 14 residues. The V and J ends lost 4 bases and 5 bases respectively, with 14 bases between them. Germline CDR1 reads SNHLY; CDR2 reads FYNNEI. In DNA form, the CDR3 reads TGTGCCAGCAGTGTAGAGGCCAGTTTTACTGAAGCTTTCTTT. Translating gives CASSVEASFTEAFF.

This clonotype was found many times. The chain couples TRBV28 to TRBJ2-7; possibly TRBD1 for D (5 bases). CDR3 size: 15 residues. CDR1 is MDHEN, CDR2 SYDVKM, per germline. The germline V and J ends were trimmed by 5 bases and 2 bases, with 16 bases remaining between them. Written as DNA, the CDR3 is TGTGCCAGCAGTCGCCCTGACAGAGCCCCCTACGAGCAGTACTTC. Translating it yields CASSRPDRAPYEQYF.

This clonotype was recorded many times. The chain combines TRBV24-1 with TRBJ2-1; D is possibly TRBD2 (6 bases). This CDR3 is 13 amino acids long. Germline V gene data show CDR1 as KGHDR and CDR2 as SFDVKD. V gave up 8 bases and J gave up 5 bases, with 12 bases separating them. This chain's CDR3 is CATTVSGNNEQFF. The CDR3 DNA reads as TGTGCCACCACCGTTAGCGGAAACAATGAGCAGTTCTTC.

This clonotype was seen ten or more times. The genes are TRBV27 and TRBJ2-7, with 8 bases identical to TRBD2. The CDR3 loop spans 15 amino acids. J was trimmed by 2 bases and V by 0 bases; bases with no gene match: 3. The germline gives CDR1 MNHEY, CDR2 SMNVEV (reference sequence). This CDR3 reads CASSLSSGGTYEQYF. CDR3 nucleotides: TGTGCCAGCAGTTTATCGAGCGGGGGAACCTACGAGCAGTACTTC.